Shown below are 19 T cell receptor beta chains from a single sample sequenced in a study of Ad26.COV2.S vaccination and SARS-CoV-2 variants. Clones were sequenced by immunoSEQ multiplex PCR, and TCRdb holds only the in-frame ones, with some missing. The table shows some 400,000 clones, with around 89% occurring only once. Treatment described: 19 received Ad26.COV2.S at low or high dose, single or two shots; 5 received placebo; per-sample allocation not given. Collection of samples fell on day 63 after the first vaccine or placebo injection. Sequences were derived from peripheral blood, sampled in a trial of Ad26.COV2.S vaccine versus placebo. The receptor source for this set is a person between 18 and 65 years old who received the Ad26.COV2.S COVID-19 vaccine or a placebo.

The chain employs TRBV6-2 or TRBV6-3 and TRBJ1-1; D call uncertain. The V end lost 4 bases, the J end lost 1 base, and 13 bases lay between the germline ends. CDR3 size: 15 residues. Looked up from germline, CDR1 is MNHEY and CDR2 is SVGEGT. CDR3: CASSSPGRGNTEAFF. CDR3 sequence (DNA): TGTGCCAGCAGTTCCCCCGGACGAGGGAACACTGAAGCTTTCTTT.

CDR3 DNA sequence: TGTGCCAGTAGTATAGGGACTAAGGGTGAGCAGTTCTTC. Encoded protein: CASSIGTKGEQFF. The chain uses TRBV19 and TRBJ2-1, with a tentative D call TRBD2 (6 bases). CDR3 size: 13 residues. Per germline, CDR1 LNHDA and CDR2 SQIVND (reference sequence). V was shortened by 1 base and J by 9 bases, with 10 bases between the two germline ends.

The chain is built from TRBV24-1 and TRBJ2-5; D uncertain. Germline CDR1 and CDR2: KGHDR and SFDVKD. There are 13 residues in the CDR3. The V end was cut by 1 base, the J end by 5 bases, with 7 bases between. The CDR3 is CATSDFSRETQYF. CDR3 bases: TGTGCCACCAGTGATTTCTCCCGGGAGACCCAGTACTTC.

The rearrangement joins TRBV5-4 to TRBJ2-2; D remains ambiguous. V was shortened by 2 bases and J by 4 bases, with 9 bases between the two germline ends. Looked up from germline, CDR1 is SGHNT and CDR2 is YYREEE (reference sequence). The CDR3 runs to 14 residues. The CDR3 DNA sequence: TGTGCCAGCAGCTTTCAGCAGATCACCGGGGAGCTGTTTTTT. Its protein is CASSFQQITGELFF. Full variable domain (remainder filled in from reference TRBV5-4 and TRBJ2-2): ETGVTQSPTHLIKTRGQQVTLRCSSQSGHNTVSWYQQALGQGPQFIFQYYREEENGRGNFPPRFSGLQFPNYSSELNVNALELDDSALYLCASSFQQITGELFFGEGSRLTVL.

This clone appeared a single time. This sequence joins TRBV28 and TRBJ2-3, with TRBD2 matching 8 bases. Germline assignment: CDR1 MDHEN and CDR2 SYDVKM. This CDR3 region has 16 residues. V trimming: 6 bases; J trimming: 6 bases; junction bases outside the gene matches: 14. CDR3 protein: CASSSRVAGRIDTQYF. The CDR3 DNA sequence: TGTGCCAGCAGCTCCAGGGTAGCGGGAAGGATTGATACGCAGTATTTT.

The chain has TRBV28 and TRBJ2-2, with D perhaps matching TRBD2 (6 bases). Deletions cut 3 bases from V and 0 bases from J, with 14 bases between. The CDR3 consists of 17 residues. Germline V gives CDR1 MDHEN, CDR2 SYDVKM. This CDR3 reads CASSFQRANSNTGELFF. CDR3 bases: TGTGCCAGCAGTTTTCAGCGGGCCAATTCGAACACCGGGGAGCTGTTTTTT.

This clone was seen just once. V gene TRBV2 combines with J gene TRBJ1-5; D gene uncertain. The germline gives CDR1 SNHLY, CDR2 FYNNEI. CDR3 length: 14 residues. V dropped 7 bases and J dropped 0 bases, with 10 bases sitting between them. CDR3 in DNA: TGTGCCAGCAACATCGAGTATAGCAATCAGCCCCAGCATTTT. Translating gives CASNIEYSNQPQHF.

The CDR3, as DNA: TGTGCCAGCTCACTTCGGACTAGCGGGAGGCCCTATACCGGGGAGCTGTTTTTT. Translating it yields CASSLRTSGRPYTGELFF. The V call is TRBV18, the J call TRBJ2-2, with 14 bases lining up with TRBD2. Germline V CDR1 and CDR2: KGHSH, LQKENI. This CDR3 is 18 amino acids long. V was pared by 4 bases and J by 5 bases, with 9 bases of the junction left unmatched.

The CDR3 here is CSASEGSGRATYEQYF. CDR3 coding DNA: TGCAGTGCTAGTGAGGGGTCCGGGAGGGCCACCTACGAGCAGTACTTC. J is TRBJ2-7 and V is TRBV20-1; 8 bases are shared with TRBD2. Germline-derived CDR1 and CDR2 are DFQATT and SNEGSKA (reference sequence). Trimming removed 3 bases from V and 2 bases from J; junction bases left unmatched: 12. The CDR3 has 16 residues.

The chain carries TRBV12-3 or TRBV12-4 and TRBJ1-1; D is undetermined. This CDR3 is 13 amino acids long. V was pared by 3 bases and J by 3 bases, with 8 bases between. CDR3 bases: TGTGCCAGCAGTTTTTTGGGCGACACTGAAGCTTTCTTT. It encodes CASSFLGDTEAFF.

This chain uses TRBV9 with TRBJ2-1; maybe TRBD2 (5 bases). The CDR3 loop spans 13 amino acids. CDR1 is SGDLS, CDR2 YYNGEE, per germline. The V and J ends lost 1 base and 7 bases respectively, with 9 bases between them. CDR3 nucleotides: TGTGCCAGCAGCGTATCCTGGGAGAATGAGCAGTTCTTC. Amino acid sequence: CASSVSWENEQFF.

V gene TRBV28 combines with J gene TRBJ1-4, with D perhaps TRBD1 (5 bases). CDR3 length equals 15 residues. CDR1 is MDHEN, CDR2 SYDVKM, per germline. Trimming took off 7 bases at V and 8 bases at J, with 20 bases between the two ends. CDR3 region: CASIGTGTENEKLFF. The CDR3, as DNA: TGTGCCAGCATAGGTACCGGGACGGAGAACGAAAAACTGTTTTTT.

This clone was observed a few times. The gene calls are TRBV7-9 and TRBJ2-3, with 7 bases that match TRBD2. J gave up 1 base and V 1 base, and 5 bases lay outside the gene matches. The CDR3 extends over 16 amino acids. CDR1 is SEHNR and CDR2 is FQNEAQ in the germline V gene (reference sequence). CDR3 residues: CASSLGEGQGTDTQYF. CDR3 nucleotide sequence: TGTGCCAGCAGCTTAGGGGAGGGGCAGGGCACAGATACGCAGTATTTT.

This chain uses TRBV9 with TRBJ1-4; D remains unclear. V was clipped by 0 bases and J by 0 bases, with 9 bases between them. Germline loops: CDR1 SGDLS, CDR2 YYNGEE. CDR3 length: 16 amino acids. DNA for the CDR3: TGTGCCAGCAGCGTAGGGCCCGGAACAACTAATGAAAAACTGTTTTTT. Its protein is CASSVGPGTTNEKLFF.

V usage is TRBV29-1 and J usage is TRBJ2-1; tentatively, D is TRBD2 (6 bases). CDR1 is SQVTM, CDR2 ANQGSEA, per germline. CDR3 length equals 14 residues. V was cut by 5 bases and J by 2 bases, with 13 bases left in between. The DNA of the CDR3 is TGCAGCGTTCAACCCGGCGGGACCTACAATGAGCAGTTCTTC. It encodes CSVQPGGTYNEQFF.

The chain uses TRBV12-5 and TRBJ2-2, with 10 bases aligning to TRBD2. The CDR3 is made up of 17 amino acids. V gave up 1 base and J gave up 7 bases; unmatched junction bases: 9. Germline CDR1 reads LGHNT; CDR2 reads FRNRAP. The CDR3 coding sequence is TGTGCTAGTGGTTTGGCGACTAGCGGGTGGGGAGGCGGGGAGCTGTTTTTT. As protein: CASGLATSGWGGGELFF.

J is TRBJ2-2 and V is TRBV7-3; the D gene is possibly TRBD1 (6 bases). Trimming took off 6 bases at V and 1 base at J, with 15 bases between the two ends. The length of the CDR3 is 16 residues. The germline gives CDR1 SGHTA, CDR2 FQGTGA. CDR3 in amino acids: CASSPLGQLNTGELFF. CDR3 in DNA: TGTGCCAGCAGTCCACTTGGACAGCTGAACACCGGGGAGCTGTTTTTT.

The rearrangement joins TRBV4-1 to TRBJ2-3; 8 bases align to TRBD2. This CDR3 spans 17 amino acids. The V gene's germline CDR1 is MGHRA and CDR2 YSYEKL. V lost 1 base, J lost 2 bases, and 8 bases stayed unmatched. The DNA for the CDR3 is TGCGCCAGCAGCCAAGGAGCTACTAGCGGACTCACAGATACGCAGTATTTT. Protein product: CASSQGATSGLTDTQYF.

Worth noting for this clone: The same CDR3 is also encoded by other DNA sequences in this sample. This chain links TRBV19 with TRBJ1-2; D is unclear. The CDR3 contains 11 residues. V dropped 5 bases and J dropped 5 bases, with 6 bases sitting between them. Germline CDR1 and CDR2: LNHDA and SQIVND (reference sequence). This chain's CDR3 is CASSFGYGYTF. CDR3 coding DNA: TGTGCCAGTAGTTTTGGGTATGGCTACACCTTC. Drawing the rest from reference TRBV19 and TRBJ1-2, the complete variable domain is DGGITQSPKYLFRKEGQNVTLSCEQNLNHDAMYWYRQDPGQGLRLIYYSQIVNDFQKGDIAEGYSVSREKKESFPLTVTSAQKNPTAFYLCASSFGYGYTFGSGTRLTVV.